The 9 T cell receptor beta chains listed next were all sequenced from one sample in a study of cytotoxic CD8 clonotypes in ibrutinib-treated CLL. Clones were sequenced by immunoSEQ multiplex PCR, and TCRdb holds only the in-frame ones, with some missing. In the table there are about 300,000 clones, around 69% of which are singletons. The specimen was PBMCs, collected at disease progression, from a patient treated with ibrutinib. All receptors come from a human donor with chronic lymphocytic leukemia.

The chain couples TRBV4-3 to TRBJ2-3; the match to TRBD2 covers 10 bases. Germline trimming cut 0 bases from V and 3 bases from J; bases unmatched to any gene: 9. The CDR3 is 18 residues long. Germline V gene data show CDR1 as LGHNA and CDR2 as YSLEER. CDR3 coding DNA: TGCGCCAGCAGCCAAGATTGGGGAGCGGGAGGGCTAACAGATACGCAGTATTTT. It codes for CASSQDWGAGGLTDTQYF.

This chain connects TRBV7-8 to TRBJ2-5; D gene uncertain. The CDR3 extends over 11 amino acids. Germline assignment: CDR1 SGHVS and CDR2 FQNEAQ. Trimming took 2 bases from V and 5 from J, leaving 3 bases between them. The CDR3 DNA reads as TGTGCCAGCAGCTTATCCGAGACCCAGTACTTC. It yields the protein CASSLSETQYF.

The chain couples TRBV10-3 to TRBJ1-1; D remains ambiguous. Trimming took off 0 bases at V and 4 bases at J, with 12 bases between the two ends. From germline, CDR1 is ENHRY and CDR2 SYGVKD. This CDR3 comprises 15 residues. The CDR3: CAISESRSGPTEAFF. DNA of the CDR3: TGTGCCATCAGTGAGTCCCGGTCCGGGCCCACTGAAGCTTTCTTT.

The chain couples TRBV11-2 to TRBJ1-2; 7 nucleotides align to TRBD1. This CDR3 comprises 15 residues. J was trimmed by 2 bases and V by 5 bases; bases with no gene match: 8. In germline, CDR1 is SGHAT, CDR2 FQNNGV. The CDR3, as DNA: TGTGCCAGCAGCAAGGACAGGCCAATAAACTATGGCTACACCTTC. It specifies CASSKDRPINYGYTF. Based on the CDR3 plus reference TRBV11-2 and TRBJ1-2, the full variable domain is EAGVAQSPRYKIIEKRQSVAFWCNPISGHATLYWYQQILGQGPKLLIQFQNNGVVDDSQLPKDRFSAERLKGVDSTLKIQPAKLEDSAVYLCASSKDRPINYGYTFGSGTRLTVV.

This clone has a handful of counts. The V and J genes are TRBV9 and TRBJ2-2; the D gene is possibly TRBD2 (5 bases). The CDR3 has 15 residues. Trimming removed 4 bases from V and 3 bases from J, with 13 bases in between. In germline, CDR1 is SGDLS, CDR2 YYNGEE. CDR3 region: CASSTRKRDTGELFF. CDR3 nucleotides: TGTGCCAGCAGCACCCGTAAGAGGGACACCGGGGAGCTGTTTTTT.

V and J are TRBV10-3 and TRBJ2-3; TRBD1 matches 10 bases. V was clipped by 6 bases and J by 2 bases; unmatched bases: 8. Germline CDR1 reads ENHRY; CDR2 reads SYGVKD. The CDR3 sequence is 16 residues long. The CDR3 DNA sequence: TGTGCCATCAGCCTAGCAGGGACAGGGGACACAGATACGCAGTATTTT. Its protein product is CAISLAGTGDTDTQYF.

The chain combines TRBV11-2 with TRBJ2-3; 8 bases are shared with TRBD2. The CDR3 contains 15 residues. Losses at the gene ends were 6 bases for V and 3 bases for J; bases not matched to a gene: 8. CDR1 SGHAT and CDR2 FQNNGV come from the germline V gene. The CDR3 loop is CASRLSGRMTDTQYF. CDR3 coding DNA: TGTGCCAGCAGACTAAGCGGGAGAATGACAGATACGCAGTATTTT.

Here the CDR3 reads CASGENRGTFYEQYF. CDR3 DNA: TGTGCCAGCGGAGAAAATCGGGGAACTTTCTACGAGCAGTACTTC. V is TRBV11-2 and J is TRBJ2-7; perhaps TRBD2 as D (5 bases). Germline CDR1 and CDR2: SGHAT and FQNNGV. Trimming removed 8 bases from V and 3 bases from J, with 20 bases in between. The CDR3 extends over 15 amino acids. The variable domain in full, with the rest retrieved from reference TRBV11-2 and TRBJ2-7, is EAGVAQSPRYKIIEKRQSVAFWCNPISGHATLYWYQQILGQGPKLLIQFQNNGVVDDSQLPKDRFSAERLKGVDSTLKIQPAKLEDSAVYLCASGENRGTFYEQYFGPGTRLTVT.

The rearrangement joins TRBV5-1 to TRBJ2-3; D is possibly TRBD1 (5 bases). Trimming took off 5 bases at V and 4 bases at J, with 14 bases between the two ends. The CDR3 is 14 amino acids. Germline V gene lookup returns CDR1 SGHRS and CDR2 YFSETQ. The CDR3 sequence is CASRSPGAADTQYF. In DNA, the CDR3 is TGCGCCAGCAGGTCTCCTGGGGCTGCAGATACGCAGTATTTT.